This T cell receptor (beta chain) was sequenced during a study of control samples from healthy donors and cancer patients. Data came from immunoSEQ multiplex PCR; TCRdb stores just in-frame clones and leaves some out. The sample consists of about 100,000 clones, more than 85% of them appearing once. Germline V CDR1 and CDR2: LGHDT, YNNKEL (reference sequence). Trimming took 3 bases from V and 4 from J, leaving 10 bases between them. This CDR3 comprises 13 residues. What was sequenced was blood. The rearrangement links TRBV3-1 (or the pseudogene TRBV3-2) to TRBJ2-7; D gene ambiguous. The sequence was collected from a man younger than 35 in good health. For the CDR3, the DNA is TGTGCCAGCAGCCAGCACCAAAGTTACGAGCAGTACTTC. It specifies CASSQHQSYEQYF.